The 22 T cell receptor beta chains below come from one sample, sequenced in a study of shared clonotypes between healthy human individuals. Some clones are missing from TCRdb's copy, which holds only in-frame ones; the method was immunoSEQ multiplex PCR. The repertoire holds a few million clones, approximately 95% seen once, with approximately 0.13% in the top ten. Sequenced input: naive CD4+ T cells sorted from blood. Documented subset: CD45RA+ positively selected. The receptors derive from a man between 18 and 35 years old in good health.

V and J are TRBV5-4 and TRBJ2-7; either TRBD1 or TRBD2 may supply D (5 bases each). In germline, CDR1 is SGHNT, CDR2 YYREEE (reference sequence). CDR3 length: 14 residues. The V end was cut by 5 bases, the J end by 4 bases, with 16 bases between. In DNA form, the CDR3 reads TGTGCCAGCAGTAGGGACCGGGTCGCGTACGAGCAGTACTTC. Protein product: CASSRDRVAYEQYF.

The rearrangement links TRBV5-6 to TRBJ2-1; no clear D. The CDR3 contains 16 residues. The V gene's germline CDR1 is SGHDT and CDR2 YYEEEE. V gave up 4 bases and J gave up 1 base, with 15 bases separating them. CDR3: CASSPLWQQSYNEQFF. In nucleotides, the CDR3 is TGTGCCAGCAGCCCCCTTTGGCAGCAGTCCTACAATGAGCAGTTCTTC.

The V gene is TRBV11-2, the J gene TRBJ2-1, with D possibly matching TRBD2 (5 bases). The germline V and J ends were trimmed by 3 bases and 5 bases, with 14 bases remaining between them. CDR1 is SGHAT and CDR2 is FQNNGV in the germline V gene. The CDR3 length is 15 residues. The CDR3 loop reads CASSLWSSQDNEQFF. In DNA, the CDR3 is TGTGCCAGCAGCTTGTGGTCTAGCCAGGACAATGAGCAGTTCTTC. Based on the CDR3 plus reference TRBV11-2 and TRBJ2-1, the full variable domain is EAGVAQSPRYKIIEKRQSVAFWCNPISGHATLYWYQQILGQGPKLLIQFQNNGVVDDSQLPKDRFSAERLKGVDSTLKIQPAKLEDSAVYLCASSLWSSQDNEQFFGPGTRLTVL.

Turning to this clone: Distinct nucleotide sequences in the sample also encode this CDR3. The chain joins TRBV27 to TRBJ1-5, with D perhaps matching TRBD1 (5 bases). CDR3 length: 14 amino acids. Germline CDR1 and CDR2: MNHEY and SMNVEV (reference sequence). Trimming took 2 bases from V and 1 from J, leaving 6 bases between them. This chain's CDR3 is CASSLGDSNQPQHF. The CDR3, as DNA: TGTGCCAGCAGTTTAGGGGACAGCAATCAGCCCCAGCATTTT.

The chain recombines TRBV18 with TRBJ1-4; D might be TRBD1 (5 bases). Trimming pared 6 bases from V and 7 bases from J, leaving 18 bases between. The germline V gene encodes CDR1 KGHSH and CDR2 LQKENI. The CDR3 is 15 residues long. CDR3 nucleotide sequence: TGTGCCAGCTCGGGACCGACCGTGACGAGTGAAAAACTGTTTTTT. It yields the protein CASSGPTVTSEKLFF.

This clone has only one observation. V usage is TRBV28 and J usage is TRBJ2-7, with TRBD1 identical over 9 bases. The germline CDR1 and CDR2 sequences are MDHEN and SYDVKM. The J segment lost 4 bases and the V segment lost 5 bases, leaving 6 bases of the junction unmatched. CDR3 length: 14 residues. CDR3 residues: CASSPTGGGYEQYF. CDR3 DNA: TGTGCCAGCAGTCCGACAGGGGGGGGGTACGAGCAGTACTTC.

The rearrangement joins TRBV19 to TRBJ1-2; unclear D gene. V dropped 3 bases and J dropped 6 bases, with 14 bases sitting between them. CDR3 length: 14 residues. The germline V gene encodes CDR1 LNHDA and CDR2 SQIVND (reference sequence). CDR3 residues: CASSIAEGWNGYTF. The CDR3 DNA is TGTGCCAGTAGTATTGCTGAGGGTTGGAATGGCTACACCTTC.

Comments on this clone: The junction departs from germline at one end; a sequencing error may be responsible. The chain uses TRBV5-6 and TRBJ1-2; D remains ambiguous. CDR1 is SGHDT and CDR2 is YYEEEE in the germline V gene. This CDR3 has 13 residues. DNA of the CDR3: TGTGCCACCAGCAGCGGAACCAACTATGGCTACACCTTC. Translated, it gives CATSSGTNYGYTF.

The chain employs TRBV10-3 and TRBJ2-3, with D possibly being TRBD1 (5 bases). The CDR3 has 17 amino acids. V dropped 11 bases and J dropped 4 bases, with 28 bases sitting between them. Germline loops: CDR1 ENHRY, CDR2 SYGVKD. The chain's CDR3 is CAGAKAAMTTAADTQYF. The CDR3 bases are TGTGCCGGGGCAAAGGCTGCAATGACCACGGCCGCAGATACGCAGTATTTT.

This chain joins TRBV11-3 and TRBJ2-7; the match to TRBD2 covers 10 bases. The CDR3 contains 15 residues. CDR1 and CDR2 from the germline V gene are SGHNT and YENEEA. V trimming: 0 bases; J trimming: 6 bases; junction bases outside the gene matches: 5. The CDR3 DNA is TGTGCCAGCAGCTTAGATTCTAGCGGGGGCGCCGAGCAGTACTTC. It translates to CASSLDSSGGAEQYF.

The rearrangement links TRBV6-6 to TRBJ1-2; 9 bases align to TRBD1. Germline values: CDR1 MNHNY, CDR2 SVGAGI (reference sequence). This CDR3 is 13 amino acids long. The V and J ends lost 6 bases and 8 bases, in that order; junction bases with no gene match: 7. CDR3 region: CASSPTGGNGYTF. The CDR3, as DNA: TGTGCCAGCAGCCCGACAGGGGGAAACGGCTACACCTTC.

Written as DNA, the CDR3 is TGCGCCAGCAAGGAGGGAGGGAACACTGAAGCTTTCTTT. Protein product: CASKEGGNTEAFF. V and J are TRBV5-1 and TRBJ1-1; D gene ambiguous. The CDR3 length is 13 residues. Trimming stripped 6 bases from V and 1 base from J, with 10 bases between. Germline loops: CDR1 SGHRS, CDR2 YFSETQ.

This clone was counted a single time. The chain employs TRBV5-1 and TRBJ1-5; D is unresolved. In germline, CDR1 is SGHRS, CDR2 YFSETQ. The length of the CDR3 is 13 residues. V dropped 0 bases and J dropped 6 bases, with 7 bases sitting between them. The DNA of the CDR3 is TGCGCCAGCAGCTTGGACAGATTTCAGCCCCAGCATTTT. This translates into CASSLDRFQPQHF.

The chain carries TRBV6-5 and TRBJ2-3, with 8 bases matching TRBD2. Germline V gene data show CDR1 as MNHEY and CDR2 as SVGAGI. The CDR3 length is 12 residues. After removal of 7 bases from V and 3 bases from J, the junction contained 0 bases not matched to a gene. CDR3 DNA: TGTGCCAGCAAGCGGGGGACAGATACGCAGTATTTT. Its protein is CASKRGTDTQYF.

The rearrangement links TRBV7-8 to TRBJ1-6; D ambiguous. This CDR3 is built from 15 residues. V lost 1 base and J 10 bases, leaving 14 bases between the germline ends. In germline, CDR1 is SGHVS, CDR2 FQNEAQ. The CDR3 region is CASSLVLGSQSPLHF. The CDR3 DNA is TGTGCCAGCAGCTTAGTGCTCGGGTCACAGTCACCCCTCCACTTT. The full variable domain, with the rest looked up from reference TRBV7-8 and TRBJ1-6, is GAGVSQSPRYKVAKRGQDVALRCDPISGHVSLFWYQQALGQGPEFLTYFQNEAQLDKSGLPSDRFFAERPEGSVSTLKIQRTQQEDSAVYLCASSLVLGSQSPLHFGNGTRLTVT.

The CDR3, as DNA: TGTGCCAGCAGTGAGGGGCTATCAGCGAGCACAGATACGCAGTATTTT. Translating it yields CASSEGLSASTDTQYF. This chain joins TRBV25-1 and TRBJ2-3, with TRBD1 as a possible D gene (5 bases). The CDR3 contains 16 residues. The germline gives CDR1 MGHDK, CDR2 SYGVNS. The germline V and J ends were trimmed by 3 bases and 0 bases, with 13 bases remaining between them.

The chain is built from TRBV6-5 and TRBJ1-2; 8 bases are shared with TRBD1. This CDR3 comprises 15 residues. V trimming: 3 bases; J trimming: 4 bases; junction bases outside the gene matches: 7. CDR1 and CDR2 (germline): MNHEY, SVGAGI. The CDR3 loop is CASSYSPGQAYGYTF. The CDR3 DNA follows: TGTGCCAGCAGTTATAGCCCGGGACAGGCCTATGGCTACACCTTC.

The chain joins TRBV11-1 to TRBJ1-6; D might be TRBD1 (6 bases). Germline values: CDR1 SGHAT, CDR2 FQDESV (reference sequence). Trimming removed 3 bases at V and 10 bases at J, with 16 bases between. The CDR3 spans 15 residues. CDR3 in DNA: TGTGCCAGCAGCTTGCGGGGGCCGAGTGGGTCACCCCTCCACTTT. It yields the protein CASSLRGPSGSPLHF.

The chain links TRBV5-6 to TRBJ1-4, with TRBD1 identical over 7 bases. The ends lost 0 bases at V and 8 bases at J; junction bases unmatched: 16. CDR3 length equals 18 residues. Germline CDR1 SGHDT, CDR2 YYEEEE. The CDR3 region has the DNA TGTGCCAGCAGCTTGGACAGGGGCGCCCGAGATTCCCCCGAAAAACTGTTTTTT. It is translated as CASSLDRGARDSPEKLFF.

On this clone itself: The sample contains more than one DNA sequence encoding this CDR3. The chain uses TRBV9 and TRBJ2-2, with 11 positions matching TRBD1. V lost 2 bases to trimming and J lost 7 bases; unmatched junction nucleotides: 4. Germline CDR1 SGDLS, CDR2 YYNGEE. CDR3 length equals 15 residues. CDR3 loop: CASSVDRGLSGELFF. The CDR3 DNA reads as TGTGCCAGCAGCGTGGACAGGGGGCTTAGCGGGGAGCTGTTTTTT.

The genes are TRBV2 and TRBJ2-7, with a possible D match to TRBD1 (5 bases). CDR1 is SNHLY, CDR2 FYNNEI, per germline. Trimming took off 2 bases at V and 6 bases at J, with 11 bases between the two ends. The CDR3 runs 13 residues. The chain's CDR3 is CASSEKGLPEQYF. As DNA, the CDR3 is TGTGCCAGCAGTGAAAAGGGGTTGCCCGAGCAGTACTTC.

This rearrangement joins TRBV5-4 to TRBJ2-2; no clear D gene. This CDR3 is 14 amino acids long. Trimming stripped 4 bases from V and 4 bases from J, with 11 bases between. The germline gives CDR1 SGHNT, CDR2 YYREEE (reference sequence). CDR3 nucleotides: TGTGCCAGCAGCCCCCCGCTCCGCACCGGGGAGCTGTTTTTT. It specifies CASSPPLRTGELFF.